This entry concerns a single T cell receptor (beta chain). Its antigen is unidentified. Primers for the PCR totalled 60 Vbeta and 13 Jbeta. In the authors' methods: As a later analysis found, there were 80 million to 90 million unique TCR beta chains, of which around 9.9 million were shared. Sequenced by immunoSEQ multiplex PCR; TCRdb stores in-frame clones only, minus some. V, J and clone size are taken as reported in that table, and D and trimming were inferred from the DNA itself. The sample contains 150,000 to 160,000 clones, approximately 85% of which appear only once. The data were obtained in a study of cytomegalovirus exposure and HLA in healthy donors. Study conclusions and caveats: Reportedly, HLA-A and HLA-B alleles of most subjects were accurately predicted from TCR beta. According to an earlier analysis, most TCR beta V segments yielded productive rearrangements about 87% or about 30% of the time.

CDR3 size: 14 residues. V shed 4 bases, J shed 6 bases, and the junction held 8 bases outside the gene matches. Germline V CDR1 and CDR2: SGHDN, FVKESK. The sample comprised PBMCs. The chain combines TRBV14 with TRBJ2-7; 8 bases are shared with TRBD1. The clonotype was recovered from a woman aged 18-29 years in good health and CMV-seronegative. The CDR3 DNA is TGTGCCAGCAGCCCGACAGGGGACCACGGCGAGCAGTACTTC. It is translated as CASSPTGDHGEQYF.